This T cell receptor (beta chain) was identified during a study of blood T cell repertoires in COVID-19. About the research overall: Samples representing acute and convalescent COVID-19 were sourced from the United States, Italy and Spain. T cells, B-cell-depleted T cells, or PBMCs supplied cDNA or gDNA.

This clone was detected a few times. The ends were cut back, 0 bases at V and 4 bases at J, with 13 bases in the middle. CDR3 length equals 16 residues. Germline CDR1 is MNHEY and CDR2 is SVGEGT. Only in-frame clones appear in the TCRdb table, and some are missing; sequencing was by immunoSEQ multiplex PCR. The repertoire holds 85,000 to 90,000 clones, with over 75% as singletons. The chain joins TRBV6-2 or TRBV6-3 to TRBJ1-3; D is possibly TRBD1 (5 bases). The receptor was derived from a woman aged 80 or over with active or convalescent COVID-19. Sequenced input: peripheral blood. For the CDR3, the DNA is TGTGCCAGCAGTTACTCCGCAGGGTTGTCCGGAAACACCATATATTTT. Its translation is CASSYSAGLSGNTIYF.